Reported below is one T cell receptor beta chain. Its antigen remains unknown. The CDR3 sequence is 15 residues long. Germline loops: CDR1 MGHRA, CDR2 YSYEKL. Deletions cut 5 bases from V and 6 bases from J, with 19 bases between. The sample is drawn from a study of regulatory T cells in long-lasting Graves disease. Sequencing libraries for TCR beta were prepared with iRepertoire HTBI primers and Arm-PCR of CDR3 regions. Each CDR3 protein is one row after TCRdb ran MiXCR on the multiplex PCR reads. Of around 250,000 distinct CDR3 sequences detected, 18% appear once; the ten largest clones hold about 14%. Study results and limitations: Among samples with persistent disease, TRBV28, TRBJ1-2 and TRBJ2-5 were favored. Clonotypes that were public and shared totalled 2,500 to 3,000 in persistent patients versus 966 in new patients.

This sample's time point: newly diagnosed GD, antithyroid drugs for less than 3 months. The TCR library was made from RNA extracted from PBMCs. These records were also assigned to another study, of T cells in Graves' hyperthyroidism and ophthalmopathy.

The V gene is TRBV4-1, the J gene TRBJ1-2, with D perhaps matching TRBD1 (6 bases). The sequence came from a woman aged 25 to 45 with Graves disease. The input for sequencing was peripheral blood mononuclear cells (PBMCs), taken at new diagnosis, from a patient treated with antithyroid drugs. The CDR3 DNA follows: TGCGCCAGCAGCGTTCCTCGGGCAGGGGAGAATGGCTACACCTTC. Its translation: CASSVPRAGENGYTF.